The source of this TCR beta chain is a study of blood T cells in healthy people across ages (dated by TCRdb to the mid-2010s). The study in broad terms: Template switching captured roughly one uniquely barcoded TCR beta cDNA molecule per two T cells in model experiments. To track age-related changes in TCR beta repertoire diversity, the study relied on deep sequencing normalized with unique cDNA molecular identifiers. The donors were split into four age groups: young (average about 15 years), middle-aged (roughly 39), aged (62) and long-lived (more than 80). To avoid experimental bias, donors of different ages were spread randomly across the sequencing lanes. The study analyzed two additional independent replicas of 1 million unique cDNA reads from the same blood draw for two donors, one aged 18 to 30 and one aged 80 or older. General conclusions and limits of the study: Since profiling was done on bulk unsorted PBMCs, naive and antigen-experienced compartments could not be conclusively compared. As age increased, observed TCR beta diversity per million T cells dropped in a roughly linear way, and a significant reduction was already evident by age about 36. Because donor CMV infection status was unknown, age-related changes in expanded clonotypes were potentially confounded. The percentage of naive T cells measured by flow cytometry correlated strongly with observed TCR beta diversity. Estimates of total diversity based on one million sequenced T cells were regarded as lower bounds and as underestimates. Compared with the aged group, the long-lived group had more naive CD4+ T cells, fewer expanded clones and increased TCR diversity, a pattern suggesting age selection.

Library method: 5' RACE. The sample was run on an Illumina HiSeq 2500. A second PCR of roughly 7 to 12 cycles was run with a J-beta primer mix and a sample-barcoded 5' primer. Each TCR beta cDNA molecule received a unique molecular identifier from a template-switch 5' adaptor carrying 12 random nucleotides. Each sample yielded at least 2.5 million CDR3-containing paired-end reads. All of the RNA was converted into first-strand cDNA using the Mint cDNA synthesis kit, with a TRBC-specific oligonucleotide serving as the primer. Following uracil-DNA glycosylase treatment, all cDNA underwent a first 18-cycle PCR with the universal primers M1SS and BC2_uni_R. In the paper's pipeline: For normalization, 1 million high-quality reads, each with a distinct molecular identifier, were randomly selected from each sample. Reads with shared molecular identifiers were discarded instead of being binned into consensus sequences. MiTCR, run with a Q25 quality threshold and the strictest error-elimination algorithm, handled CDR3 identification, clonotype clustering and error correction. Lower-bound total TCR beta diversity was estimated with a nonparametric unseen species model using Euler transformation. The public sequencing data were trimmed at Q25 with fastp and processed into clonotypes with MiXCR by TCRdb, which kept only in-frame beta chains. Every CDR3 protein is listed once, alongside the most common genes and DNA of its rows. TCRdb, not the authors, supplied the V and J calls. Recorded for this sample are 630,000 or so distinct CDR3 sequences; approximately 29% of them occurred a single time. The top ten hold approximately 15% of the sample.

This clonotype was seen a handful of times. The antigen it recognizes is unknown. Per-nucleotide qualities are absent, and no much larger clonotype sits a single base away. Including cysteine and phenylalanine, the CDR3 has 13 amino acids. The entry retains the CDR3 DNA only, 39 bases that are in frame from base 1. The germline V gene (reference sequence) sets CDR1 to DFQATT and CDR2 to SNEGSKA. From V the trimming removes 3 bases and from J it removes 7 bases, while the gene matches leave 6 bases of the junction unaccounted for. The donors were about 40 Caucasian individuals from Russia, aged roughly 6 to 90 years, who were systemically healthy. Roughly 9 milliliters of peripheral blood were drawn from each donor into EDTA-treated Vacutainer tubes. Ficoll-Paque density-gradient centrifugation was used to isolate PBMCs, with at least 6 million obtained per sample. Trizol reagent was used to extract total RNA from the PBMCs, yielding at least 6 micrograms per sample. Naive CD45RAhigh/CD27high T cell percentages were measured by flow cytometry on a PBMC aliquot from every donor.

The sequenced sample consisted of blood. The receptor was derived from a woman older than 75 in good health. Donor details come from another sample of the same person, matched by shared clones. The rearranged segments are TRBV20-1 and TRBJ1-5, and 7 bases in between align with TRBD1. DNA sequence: TGCAGTGCTAGGGGGGGACAGTACCAGCCCCAGCATTTT. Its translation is CSARGGQYQPQHF.